These T cell receptor beta chains were read from a single sample in a study of spatial heterogeneity in lung cancer. MiXCR, run by TCRdb on the 5' RACE reads, gives a single entry per CDR3 protein. The sample records some 21,000 distinct CDR3 sequences, about 4.7% being singletons. The material sequenced was PBMCs, taken at surgery. Every receptor here comes from a male donor with early-stage non-small cell lung cancer. Each CDR3 is given with its conserved first and last residue. The order of the fields is J gene, V gene, D gene, clone size, CDR3 DNA, CDR3 protein. The D gene is left open where the match is weak. Clone size appears in some rows only: once, few, many, or a class for an expanded clone.

>TRBJ2-5|TRBV6-5|TRBD2|many
TGTGCCAGCAGTTACTCCGGGGGGGGGCTAGAGACCCAGTACTTC
CASSYSGGGLETQYF
>TRBJ2-1|TRBV10-3|NA|many
TGTGCCATCAGATCGGACACTTCCAATGAGCAGTTCTTC
CAIRSDTSNEQFF
>TRBJ2-1|TRBV12-3/TRBV12-4|NA|many
TGTGCCAGCAGTCCGGACGGAGGCTCCTACAATGAGCAGTTCTTC
CASSPDGGSYNEQFF
>TRBJ1-6|TRBV6-5|NA|many
TGTGCCAGCAGATTCGGACGGTATAATTCACCCCTCCACTTT
CASRFGRYNSPLHF
>TRBJ2-1|TRBV4-2|TRBD2|many
TGTGCCAGCAGCCAAGCTAGCGGGGGGGAAGTCGATGAGCAGTTCTTC
CASSQASGGEVDEQFF
>TRBJ1-1|TRBV6-5|NA|many
TGTGCCAGCAGTTTTTCCCAGAACACTGAAGCTTTCTTT
CASSFSQNTEAFF
>TRBJ2-1|TRBV18|NA|many
TGTGCCAGCTCACCGATCCCAGGGGCCTACAATGAGCAGTTCTTC
CASSPIPGAYNEQFF
>TRBJ1-4|TRBV6-5|NA|many
TGTGCCAGCAGTTACTCGAGGTCCCGACAGGACGAAAAACTGTTTTTT
CASSYSRSRQDEKLFF
>TRBJ2-4|TRBV20-1|TRBD1|many
TGCAGTGCCCCTGGAACAGGGGGAATCTCGACCAAAAACATTCAGTACTTC
CSAPGTGGISTKNIQYF
>TRBJ1-1|TRBV23-1|NA|few
TGCGCCAGCAGTTCCTGGGACACTAGAGGTGCCCAGAACACTGAAGCTTTCTTT
CASSSWDTRGAQNTEAFF
>TRBJ2-3|TRBV7-2|NA|medium-sized
TGTGCCAGCAGCTTAGGGCGTTCTAGCACAGATACGCAGTATTTT
CASSLGRSSTDTQYF
>TRBJ2-6|TRBV7-2|NA|many
TGTGCCAGCAGCCCTCAGGGAACTGGGGCCAACGTCCTGACTTTC
CASSPQGTGANVLTF
>TRBJ2-3|TRBV4-2|NA|many
TGTGCCAGCAGCCAAGAATGGGGGGATGCAGATACGCAGTATTTT
CASSQEWGDADTQYF
>TRBJ1-5|TRBV6-2/TRBV6-3|TRBD1|many
TGTGCCAGCAGTTTCAACCAGGGGGCAGGGCAGCCCCAGCATTTT
CASSFNQGAGQPQHF
>TRBJ1-2|TRBV7-9|NA|many
TGTGCCAGCAGCTCTCCCCGCAGGGGACTTTTCTATGGCTACACCTTC
CASSSPRRGLFYGYTF
>TRBJ1-1|TRBV18|NA|few
TGTGCCAGCTCAGCGGGCCTGAACACTGAAGCTTTCTTT
CASSAGLNTEAFF
>TRBJ2-5|TRBV5-5|NA|many
TGTGCCAGCAGCTTGGTGGAGAATACGCAAGAGACCCAGTACTTC
CASSLVENTQETQYF
>TRBJ2-7|TRBV5-5|TRBD1|many
TGTGCCAGCTGCCTGGGGACAGGTGATTACGAGCAGTACTTC
CASCLGTGDYEQYF
>TRBJ2-7|TRBV20-1|TRBD2|NA
TGCAGTGCTAGAGATAGCCTAGCGGGAGTTCTCTACGAGCAGTACTTC
CSARDSLAGVLYEQYF
>TRBJ1-5|TRBV27|NA|few
TGTGCCAGCAGTTGGGCAGGGGATGGGCAGCCCCAGCATTTT
CASSWAGDGQPQHF
>TRBJ2-7|TRBV4-1|NA|many
TGCGCCAGCAGCCTCCGGGACACCTCCTACGAGCAGTACTTC
CASSLRDTSYEQYF
>TRBJ2-1|TRBV11-2|TRBD2|NA
TGTGCCAGCAGCCCCGGGCTAGCGGGAGGCAATGAGCAGTTCTTC
CASSPGLAGGNEQFF
>TRBJ1-1|TRBV12-5|NA|many
TGTGCTAGTGGTGGGGACATGAACACTGAAGCTTTCTTT
CASGGDMNTEAFF
>TRBJ2-7|TRBV19|NA|NA
TGTGCCAGTAGTTTGAAGACAGGTTCCTACGAGCAGTACTTC
CASSLKTGSYEQYF
>TRBJ2-3|TRBV7-2|TRBD2|many
TGTGCCAGCAGCTTAGGCGGGAGGGCCCCGACAGATACGCAGTATTTT
CASSLGGRAPTDTQYF
>TRBJ1-3|TRBV30|NA|NA
TGTGCCTGGACCCGAGCCCCGTTTTCGGGAAACACCATATATTTT
CAWTRAPFSGNTIYF
>TRBJ2-1|TRBV5-8|NA|many
TGTGCCAGCAGCCCAAGGACTCGCGGCAATGAGCAGTTCTTC
CASSPRTRGNEQFF
>TRBJ2-1|TRBV20-1|NA|many
TGCAGTGCTCTTACCCTACAACTGACTGCCACTAACCCGTTACCCTACTACTTC
CSALTLQLTATNPLPYYF
>TRBJ2-2|TRBV12-3/TRBV12-4|NA|many
TGTGCCAGCAGTTTAAGGGAACGGCTCACCGGGGAGCTGTTTTTT
CASSLRERLTGELFF
>TRBJ2-7|TRBV7-2|TRBD1|few
TGTGCCAGCAGCTTAGAGGGGGCCCTCCTGGAGCAGTACTTC
CASSLEGALLEQYF
>TRBJ2-7|TRBV12-3/TRBV12-4|NA|many
TGTGCCAGCAGTGAAAGCGGGACAACCCTTCACGAGCAGTACTTC
CASSESGTTLHEQYF
>TRBJ2-3|TRBV9|NA|NA
TGTGCCAGCAGCCTAGGGAGTACAGATACGCAGTATTTT
CASSLGSTDTQYF
>TRBJ2-1|TRBV9|TRBD2|many
TGTGCCAGCAGCCCTGGGACTAGCGGGAGCAATGAGCAGTTCTTC
CASSPGTSGSNEQFF
>TRBJ2-7|TRBV20-1|TRBD2|many
TGCAGTGCTAGAGATCTCCCCGCTAGCGGGCTATCCTACGAGCAGTACTTC
CSARDLPASGLSYEQYF
>TRBJ1-4|TRBV5-4|TRBD1|many
TGTGCCAGCAGCTTCGACAGGGTAGGGGAAAAACTGTTTTTT
CASSFDRVGEKLFF
>TRBJ2-7|TRBV7-9|NA|many
TGTGCCAGCAGCTTAGCGCACGAGCAGTACTTC
CASSLAHEQYF
>TRBJ2-3|TRBV7-9|TRBD2|many
TGTGCCAGCAGCTTAGCGATAGCGGGGGGGCCAGATACGCAGTATTTT
CASSLAIAGGPDTQYF
>TRBJ2-2|TRBV6-1|TRBD1|many
TGTGCCAGCAGTGAGCCCGGGACAGCCACCGGGGAGCTGTTTTTT
CASSEPGTATGELFF
>TRBJ1-1|TRBV6-5|TRBD1|many
TGTGCCAGCAGAAACACTCTGACAGGGTACACTGAAGCTTTCTTT
CASRNTLTGYTEAFF
>TRBJ2-7|TRBV7-9|TRBD1|few
TGTGCCAGCAGCCAAGACAGGGCAAACTACGAGCAGTACTTC
CASSQDRANYEQYF
>TRBJ2-5|TRBV19|NA|many
TGTGCCAGTAGTAAGACAGTTGCAGGGACCCAGTACTTC
CASSKTVAGTQYF